This passage covers 27 T cell receptor beta chains from one sample sequenced in a study of blood T cell repertoires in COVID-19. Sequencing was performed with immunoSEQ multiplex PCR; in TCRdb, only in-frame clones are kept and a portion is missing. The repertoire has 200,000 to 300,000 clones, around four fifths of them found once; the top ten carry 4% to 4.5%. The sequencing sample was made of peripheral blood. The receptors shown here come from a man aged 60-69 years with acute or convalescent COVID-19.

The rearrangement links TRBV7-6 to TRBJ1-6, with D possibly being TRBD1 (6 bases). This CDR3 comprises 17 residues. Trimming cost V 1 base and J 4 bases, with 14 bases left between them. In germline, CDR1 is SGHVS, CDR2 FNYEAQ. Written as DNA, the CDR3 is TGTGCCAGCAGCTTAGGAATCAGGGGCGCTTATAATTCACCCCTCCACTTT. It is translated as CASSLGIRGAYNSPLHF.

A note on this clone: Different DNA sequences within this sample yield the same CDR3. This sequence joins TRBV5-1 and TRBJ2-3; TRBD2 matches at 8 bases. Trimming cost V 4 bases and J 3 bases; bases outside gene matches: 7. This CDR3 contains 15 residues. Per germline, CDR1 SGHRS and CDR2 YFSETQ. The CDR3 loop reads CASSSSGTGTDTQYF. In DNA form, the CDR3 reads TGCGCCAGCAGCAGTAGCGGGACGGGTACAGATACGCAGTATTTT.

The chain joins TRBV9 to TRBJ2-1; 7 bases match TRBD1. The germline CDR1 and CDR2 sequences are SGDLS and YYNGEE. With V trimmed by 0 bases and J by 8 bases, 17 bases remained unmatched. This CDR3 contains 18 residues. The CDR3 loop is CASSVERFRGPGQYEQFF. For the CDR3, the DNA is TGTGCCAGCAGCGTAGAAAGGTTTAGGGGGCCTGGGCAATATGAGCAGTTCTTC.

In the case of this clone: Distinct nucleotide sequences in the sample also encode this CDR3. The V call is TRBV4-1, the J call TRBJ2-7; weak D call: TRBD2 (5 bases). Germline CDR1 reads MGHRA; CDR2 reads YSYEKL. This CDR3 has 15 amino acids. V was pared by 0 bases and J by 2 bases, with 11 bases between. As DNA, the CDR3 is TGCGCCAGCAGCCAAGACGGAGGTTCCGCCTACGAGCAGTACTTC. Its translation: CASSQDGGSAYEQYF.

The chain couples TRBV2 to TRBJ1-2; D may be TRBD1 (5 bases). V lost 2 bases and J 2 bases, leaving 9 bases between the germline ends. Per the germline V gene, CDR1 is SNHLY and CDR2 is FYNNEI. The CDR3 is 14 amino acids. CDR3 sequence: CASSERRDNYGYTF. The CDR3 DNA follows: TGTGCCAGCAGTGAAAGGCGGGACAACTATGGCTACACCTTC.

The CDR3 region has the DNA TGTGCCAGCAGCCAGCTAGGGGGCCGGGCTGAAGCTTTCTTT. It translates to CASSQLGGRAEAFF. The chain links TRBV3-1 (or the pseudogene TRBV3-2) to TRBJ1-1; 7 bases are a match to TRBD1. Germline CDR1 reads LGHDT; CDR2 reads YNNKEL (reference sequence). Trimming at V came to 3 bases and at J to 6 bases, leaving 7 bases not matched to a gene. The CDR3 runs 14 residues.

This clone was counted many times. The V gene is TRBV2, the J gene TRBJ2-5; D possibly corresponds to TRBD1 (7 bases). This CDR3 contains 11 residues. The V gene's germline CDR1 is SNHLY and CDR2 FYNNEI. The V end was cut by 11 bases, the J end by 6 bases, with 13 bases between. The CDR3 region has the DNA TGTGCCGATTCAGGGGGGCAGACCCAGTACTTC. Translated: CADSGGQTQYF.

V usage is TRBV6-5 and J usage is TRBJ2-7; possible D gene TRBD2, 7 bases. Germline loops: CDR1 MNHEY, CDR2 SVGAGI. V lost 2 bases to trimming and J lost 4 bases, with 12 bases between them. The CDR3 totals 14 residues. CDR3 nucleotides: TGTGCCAGCAGTTACGGGGGGGCAGGTTACGAGCAGTACTTC. As protein: CASSYGGAGYEQYF.

The V call is TRBV6-5, the J call TRBJ2-7; 8 bases agree with TRBD1. The CDR3 runs to 15 residues. Trimming removed 6 bases from V and 4 bases from J; junction bases left unmatched: 11. From germline, CDR1 is MNHEY and CDR2 SVGAGI. CDR3 in amino acids: CASRTGQVRAYEQYF. For the CDR3, the DNA is TGTGCCAGCAGGACGGGACAGGTAAGGGCGTACGAGCAGTACTTC.

The V gene is TRBV6-6, the J gene TRBJ2-3, with TRBD2 identical over 13 bases. CDR3 size: 14 residues. Germline trimming cut 7 bases from V and 5 bases from J; bases unmatched to any gene: 3. The germline V gene has CDR1 MNHNY and CDR2 SVGAGI (reference sequence). Written as DNA, the CDR3 is TGTGCCAGCACCTGGACTAGCGGGGGAGATACGCAGTATTTT. Protein: CASTWTSGGDTQYF.

The chain combines TRBV10-3 with TRBJ2-7; TRBD2 is a possible D gene (5 bases). The V gene's germline CDR1 is ENHRY and CDR2 SYGVKD. This CDR3 contains 11 residues. The germline V and J ends were trimmed by 7 bases and 6 bases, with 10 bases remaining between them. This CDR3 reads CAIMGAGEQYF. CDR3 nucleotide sequence: TGTGCCATCATGGGAGCTGGCGAGCAGTACTTC.

The chain carries TRBV19 and TRBJ2-2, with a tentative D call TRBD1 (6 bases). CDR1 LNHDA and CDR2 SQIVND come from the germline V gene (reference sequence). V was clipped by 5 bases and J by 4 bases, with 14 bases between them. The CDR3 sequence is 15 residues long. CDR3 DNA sequence: TGTGCCAGTAGTTCGATAGGGACAACCACCGGGGAGCTGTTTTTT. It encodes CASSSIGTTTGELFF.

This chain links TRBV9 with TRBJ2-1; D is undetermined. The CDR3 extends over 14 amino acids. Trimming left V 0 bases short and J 6 bases short, with 10 bases between. Germline V gene sequence: CDR1 SGDLS, CDR2 YYNGEE. CDR3 loop: CASSVGRPGNEQFF. In DNA form, the CDR3 reads TGTGCCAGCAGCGTAGGCCGCCCCGGCAATGAGCAGTTCTTC.

This clone was counted only a few times. DNA for the CDR3: TGCAGCGTTGCCAGGCTAGCAGCTAACAATGAGCAGTTCTTC. Amino acid sequence: CSVARLAANNEQFF. V and J are TRBV29-1 and TRBJ2-1; TRBD2 might be the D (5 bases). Trimming shortened V by 4 bases and J by 5 bases, and 15 bases separated the two germline ends. This CDR3 has 14 residues. Germline CDR1 reads SQVTM; CDR2 reads ANQGSEA.

This chain joins TRBV6-2 or TRBV6-3 and TRBJ2-3; 7 positions agree with TRBD2. The CDR3 spans 17 residues. CDR1 MNHEY and CDR2 SVGEGT come from the germline V gene. V dropped 0 bases and J dropped 2; count of bases not matched to a gene: 8. CDR3 sequence reads: CASSYSAREEPTDTQYF. The CDR3 DNA reads TGTGCCAGCAGTTACTCGGCCCGGGAGGAACCCACAGATACGCAGTATTTT.

The J gene is TRBJ2-4, the V gene TRBV28, with TRBD2 as a possible D gene (5 bases). Germline-derived CDR1 and CDR2 are MDHEN and SYDVKM. The CDR3 has 16 amino acids. Trimming shortened V by 4 bases and J by 0 bases, and 13 bases separated the two germline ends. DNA for the CDR3: TGTGCCAGCAGTTCGGCGGGCACACTAGCCAAAAACATTCAGTACTTC. It codes for CASSSAGTLAKNIQYF.

For this clone: Other nucleotide sequences in the sample specify the same CDR3. The V call is TRBV5-1, the J call TRBJ2-3; 7 bases match TRBD1. V gave up 2 bases and J gave up 1 base; unmatched junction bases: 1. The CDR3 totals 14 residues. The V gene's germline CDR1 is SGHRS and CDR2 YFSETQ. CDR3 sequence: CASSFGTGTDTQYF. The CDR3 DNA reads as TGCGCCAGCAGCTTCGGGACAGGCACAGATACGCAGTATTTT.

The CDR3 nucleotides are TGTGCCAGTAGTATTCTGCAGGGGGGCCTCACAGATACGCAGTATTTT. Translating gives CASSILQGGLTDTQYF. V and J are TRBV19 and TRBJ2-3, with TRBD1 as a possible D gene (7 bases). This CDR3 spans 16 amino acids. Trimming removed 3 bases from V and 2 bases from J, with 15 bases in between. Germline V gives CDR1 LNHDA, CDR2 SQIVND (reference sequence).

The chain joins TRBV7-9 to TRBJ2-7; the match to TRBD1 covers 12 bases. The CDR3 sequence is 15 residues long. Trimming cost V 5 bases and J 3 bases; bases outside gene matches: 5. The germline V gene encodes CDR1 SEHNR and CDR2 FQNEAQ (reference sequence). The CDR3 bases are TGTGCCAGCAGCACGGGACAGGGGGCTATCTACGAGCAGTACTTC. This sequence encodes CASSTGQGAIYEQYF.

The gene calls are TRBV19 and TRBJ2-5; 11 nucleotides agree with TRBD1. The CDR3 spans 17 residues. Trimming at V came to 8 bases and at J to 5 bases, leaving 16 bases not matched to a gene. Looked up from germline, CDR1 is LNHDA and CDR2 is SQIVND (reference sequence). CDR3 residues: CASSVTDRGLRGETQYF. CDR3 nucleotide sequence: TGTGCCAGTTCCGTCACGGACAGGGGGCTTAGGGGGGAGACCCAGTACTTC.

This clone was seen only once. The rearrangement links TRBV29-1 to TRBJ2-7; the D is unclear. Per the germline V gene, CDR1 is SQVTM and CDR2 is ANQGSEA. CDR3 length: 13 amino acids. The germline V and J ends were trimmed by 0 bases and 2 bases, with 8 bases remaining between them. CDR3 nucleotides: TGCAGCGTTGAAGACCGCCAGACCTACGAGCAGTACTTC. Translating it yields CSVEDRQTYEQYF.

V and J are TRBV5-1 and TRBJ2-5, with 10 positions matching TRBD1. The V gene end was trimmed by 2 bases and the J gene end by 5 bases; junction bases not matched to a gene: 6. Germline V gene data show CDR1 as SGHRS and CDR2 as YFSETQ. The CDR3 loop spans 15 amino acids. This chain's CDR3 is CASSFGTGVGETQYF. In DNA, the CDR3 is TGCGCCAGCAGCTTCGGGACAGGGGTGGGGGAGACCCAGTACTTC.

The chain has TRBV18 and TRBJ1-2, with a tentative D call TRBD1 (5 bases). This CDR3 comprises 15 residues. Germline assignment: CDR1 KGHSH and CDR2 LQKENI. Trimming took off 1 base at V and 2 bases at J, with 11 bases between the two ends. As DNA, the CDR3 is TGTGCCAGCTCACCACGGCAGGGTTACAACTATGGCTACACCTTC. Translation gives CASSPRQGYNYGYTF.

This clone was recorded once. V and J are TRBV5-6 and TRBJ1-2; TRBD1 aligns across 11 bases. CDR1 and CDR2 from the germline V gene are SGHDT and YYEEEE. V was clipped by 4 bases and J by 3 bases; unmatched bases: 5. This CDR3 is built from 15 residues. The CDR3: CASSLGQGAYYGYTF. The CDR3, as DNA: TGTGCCAGCAGCCTTGGACAGGGGGCGTACTATGGCTACACCTTC.

The chain uses TRBV5-4 and TRBJ2-1, with a tentative D call TRBD2 (6 bases). This CDR3 region has 16 residues. Germline-derived CDR1 and CDR2 are SGHNT and YYREEE (reference sequence). Trimming shortened V by 3 bases and J by 9 bases, and 22 bases separated the two germline ends. CDR3 bases: TGTGCCAGCAGCTCAGCTGCGGGCGGCGGAGCGGGTGAGCAGTTCTTC. This translates into CASSSAAGGGAGEQFF.

This clone was detected only once. The chain recombines TRBV7-8 with TRBJ1-1; tentative D call: TRBD1 (5 bases). The CDR3 covers 15 residues. Trimming removed 6 bases from V and 1 base from J, with 15 bases in between. Germline assignment: CDR1 SGHVS and CDR2 FQNEAQ. The CDR3: CASSVGGGRNTEAFF. The DNA of the CDR3 is TGTGCCAGCAGTGTCGGCGGGGGAAGGAACACTGAAGCTTTCTTT.

V and J are TRBV4-1 and TRBJ2-6; perhaps TRBD1 as D (5 bases). With 2 bases removed from V and 0 bases from J, the gap between germline ends came to 26 bases. Germline CDR1 and CDR2: MGHRA and YSYEKL. The CDR3 runs to 22 residues. The CDR3 sequence: CASSQTLDRTVYITSGANVLTF. The CDR3 DNA sequence: TGCGCCAGCAGCCAAACCCTCGACAGAACAGTCTATATAACCTCTGGGGCCAACGTCCTGACTTTC.